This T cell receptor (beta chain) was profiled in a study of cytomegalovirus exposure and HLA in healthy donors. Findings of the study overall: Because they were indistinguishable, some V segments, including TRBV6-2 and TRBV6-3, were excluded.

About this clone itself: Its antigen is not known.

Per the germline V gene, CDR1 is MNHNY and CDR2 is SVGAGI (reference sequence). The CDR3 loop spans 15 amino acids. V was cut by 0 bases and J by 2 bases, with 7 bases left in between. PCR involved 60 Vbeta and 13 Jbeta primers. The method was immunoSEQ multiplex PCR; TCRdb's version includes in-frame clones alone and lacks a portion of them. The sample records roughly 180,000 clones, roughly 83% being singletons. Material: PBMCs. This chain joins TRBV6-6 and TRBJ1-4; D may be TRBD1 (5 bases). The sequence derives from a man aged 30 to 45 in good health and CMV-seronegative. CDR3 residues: CASSYSRGTNEKLFF. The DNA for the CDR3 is TGTGCCAGCAGTTACTCACGGGGGACTAATGAAAAACTGTTTTTT.